The 5 T cell receptor beta chains in this list originate from one sample, sequenced in a study of blood T cell repertoires in COVID-19. The table came from immunoSEQ multiplex PCR; TCRdb's copy has only in-frame clones and leaves some out. Here the sample spans about 50,000 clones, roughly nine tenths being singletons. The sequenced material came from peripheral blood. Source of these receptors: a human donor in a cohort sampled during active COVID-19.

Concerning this clone itself: Compared with germline, one end of the junction differs, possibly owing to a read error. This sequence joins TRBV7-2 and TRBJ2-7; tentatively, D is TRBD2 (7 bases). The CDR3 totals 15 residues. CDR1 is SGHTA and CDR2 is FQGNSA in the germline V gene. In DNA form, the CDR3 reads TGTGCCAGCAGCCTAGCAGGTGGGAGGGGGTACGAGCAGTACTTC. Its protein is CASSLAGGRGYEQYF.

V gene TRBV10-3 combines with J gene TRBJ1-1; no clear D. Germline V CDR1 and CDR2: ENHRY, SYGVKD. The CDR3 totals 13 residues. The CDR3 protein is CGVSRGGSTEAFF. CDR3 nucleotide sequence: TGTGGCGTGAGTCGAGGAGGGTCCACTGAAGCTTTCTTT.

The chain couples TRBV6-5 to TRBJ2-7, with 7 positions matching TRBD1. There are 15 residues in the CDR3. The J segment lost 4 bases and the V segment lost 2 bases, leaving 8 bases of the junction unmatched. The germline V gene has CDR1 MNHEY and CDR2 SVGAGI. The CDR3 loop is CASSYVPGQFYEQYF. The CDR3 DNA reads TGTGCCAGCAGTTACGTACCGGGACAGTTTTACGAGCAGTACTTC.

The chain carries TRBV7-2 and TRBJ1-2, with a weak D call TRBD1 (5 bases). The CDR3 is 14 residues long. The V end was cut by 1 base, the J end by 6 bases, with 12 bases between. From germline, CDR1 is SGHTA and CDR2 FQGNSA. The CDR3 protein is CASSLDSGRNGYTF. For the CDR3, the DNA is TGTGCCAGCAGCTTAGATTCAGGGAGGAATGGCTACACCTTC.

This clone was detected once. The rearrangement joins TRBV2 to TRBJ2-5; 8 bases agree with TRBD2. The J segment lost 6 bases and the V segment lost 4 bases, leaving 10 bases of the junction unmatched. Germline CDR1 is SNHLY and CDR2 is FYNNEI. The CDR3 totals 15 residues. CDR3 coding DNA: TGTGCCAGCAGTGTGGATACGGGAGGGATCCAGACCCAGTACTTC. The encoded protein is CASSVDTGGIQTQYF.